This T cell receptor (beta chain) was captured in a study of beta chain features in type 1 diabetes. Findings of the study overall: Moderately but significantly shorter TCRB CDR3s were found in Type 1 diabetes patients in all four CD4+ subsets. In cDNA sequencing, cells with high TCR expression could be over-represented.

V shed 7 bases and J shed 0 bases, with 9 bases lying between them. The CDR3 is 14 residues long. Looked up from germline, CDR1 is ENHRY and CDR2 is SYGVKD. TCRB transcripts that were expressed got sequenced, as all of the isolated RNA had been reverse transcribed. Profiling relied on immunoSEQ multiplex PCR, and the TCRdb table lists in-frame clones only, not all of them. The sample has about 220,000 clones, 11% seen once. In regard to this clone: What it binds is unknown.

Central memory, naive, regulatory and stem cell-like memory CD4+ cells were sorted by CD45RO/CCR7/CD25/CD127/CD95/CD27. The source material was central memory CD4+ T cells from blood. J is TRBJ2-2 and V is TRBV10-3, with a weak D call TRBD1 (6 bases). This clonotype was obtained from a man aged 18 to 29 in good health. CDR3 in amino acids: CAINGGSNTGELFF. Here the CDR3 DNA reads TGTGCCATCAATGGGGGCTCGAACACCGGGGAGCTGTTTTTT.